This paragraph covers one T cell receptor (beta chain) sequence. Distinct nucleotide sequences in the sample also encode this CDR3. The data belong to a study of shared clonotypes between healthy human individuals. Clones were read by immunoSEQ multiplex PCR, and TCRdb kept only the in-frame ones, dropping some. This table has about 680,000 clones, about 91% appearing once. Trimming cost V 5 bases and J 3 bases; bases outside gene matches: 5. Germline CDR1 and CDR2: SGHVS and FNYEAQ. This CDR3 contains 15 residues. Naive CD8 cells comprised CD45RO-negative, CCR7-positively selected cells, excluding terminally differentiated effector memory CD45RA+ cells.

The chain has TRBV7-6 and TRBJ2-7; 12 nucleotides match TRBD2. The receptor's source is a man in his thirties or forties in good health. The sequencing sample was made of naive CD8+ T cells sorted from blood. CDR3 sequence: CASSPTTSGSYEQYF. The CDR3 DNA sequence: TGTGCCAGCAGCCCAACGACTAGCGGGAGCTACGAGCAGTACTTC.